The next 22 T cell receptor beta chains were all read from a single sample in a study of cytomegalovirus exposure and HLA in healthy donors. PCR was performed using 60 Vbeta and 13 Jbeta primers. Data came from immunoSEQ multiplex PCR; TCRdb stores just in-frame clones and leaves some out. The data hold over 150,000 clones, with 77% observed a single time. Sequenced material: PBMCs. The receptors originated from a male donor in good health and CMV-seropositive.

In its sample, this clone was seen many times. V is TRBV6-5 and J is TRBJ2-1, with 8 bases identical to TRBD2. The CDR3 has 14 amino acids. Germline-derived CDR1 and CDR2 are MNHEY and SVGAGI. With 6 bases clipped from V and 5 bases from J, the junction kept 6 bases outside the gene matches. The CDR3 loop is CASRDSGDHNEQFF. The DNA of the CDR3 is TGTGCCAGCAGGGATAGCGGGGATCACAATGAGCAGTTCTTC.

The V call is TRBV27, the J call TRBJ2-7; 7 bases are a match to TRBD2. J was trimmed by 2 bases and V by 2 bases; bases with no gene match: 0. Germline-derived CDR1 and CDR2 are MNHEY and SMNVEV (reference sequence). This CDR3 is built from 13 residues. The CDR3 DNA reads TGTGCCAGCAGTTTACGGGGGGCCTACGAGCAGTACTTC. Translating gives CASSLRGAYEQYF.

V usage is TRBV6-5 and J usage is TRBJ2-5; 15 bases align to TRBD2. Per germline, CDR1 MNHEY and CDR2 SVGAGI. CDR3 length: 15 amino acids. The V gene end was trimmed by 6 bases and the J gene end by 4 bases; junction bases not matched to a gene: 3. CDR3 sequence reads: CASSGTSGGRETQYF. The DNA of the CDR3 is TGTGCCAGCAGCGGGACTAGCGGGGGGCGAGAGACCCAGTACTTC.

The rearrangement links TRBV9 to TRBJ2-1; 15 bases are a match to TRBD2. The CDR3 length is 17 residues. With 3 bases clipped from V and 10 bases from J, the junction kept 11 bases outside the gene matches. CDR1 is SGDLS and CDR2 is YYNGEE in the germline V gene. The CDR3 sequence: CASSGRGTSGGYGEQFF. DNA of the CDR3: TGTGCCAGCAGCGGGCGTGGGACTAGCGGGGGGTATGGGGAGCAGTTCTTC.

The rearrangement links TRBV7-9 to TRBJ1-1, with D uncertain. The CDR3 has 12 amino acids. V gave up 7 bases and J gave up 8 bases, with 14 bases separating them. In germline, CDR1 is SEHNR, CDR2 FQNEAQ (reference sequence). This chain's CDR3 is CASTKLGGEAFF. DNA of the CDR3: TGTGCCAGCACCAAACTGGGAGGCGAAGCTTTCTTT.

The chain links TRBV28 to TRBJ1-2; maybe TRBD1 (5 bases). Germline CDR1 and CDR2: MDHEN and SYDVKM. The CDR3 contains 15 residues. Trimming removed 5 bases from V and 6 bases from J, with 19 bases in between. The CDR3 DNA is TGTGCCAGCAGTCGACGTTTTAAGCAGGGTCATGGCTACACCTTC. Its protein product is CASSRRFKQGHGYTF.

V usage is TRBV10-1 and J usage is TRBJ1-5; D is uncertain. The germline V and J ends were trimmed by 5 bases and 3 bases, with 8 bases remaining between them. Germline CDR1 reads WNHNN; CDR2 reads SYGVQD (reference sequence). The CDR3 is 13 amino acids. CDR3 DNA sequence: TGCGCCAGCAGTCAATTCCCCAATCAGCCCCAGCATTTT. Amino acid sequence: CASSQFPNQPQHF.

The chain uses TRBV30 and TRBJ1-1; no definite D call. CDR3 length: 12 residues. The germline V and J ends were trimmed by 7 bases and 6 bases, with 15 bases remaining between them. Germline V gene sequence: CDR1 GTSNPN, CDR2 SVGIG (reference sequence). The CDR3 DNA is TGTGCCTCAACCCGGGAAGTCGCTGAAGCTTTCTTT. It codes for CASTREVAEAFF.

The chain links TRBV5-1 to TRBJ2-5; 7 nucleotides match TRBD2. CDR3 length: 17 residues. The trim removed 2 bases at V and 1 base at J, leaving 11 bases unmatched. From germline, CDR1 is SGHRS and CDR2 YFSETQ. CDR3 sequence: CASSFSGAAGPQETQYF. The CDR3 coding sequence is TGCGCCAGCAGCTTCTCGGGTGCAGCGGGGCCCCAAGAGACCCAGTACTTC.

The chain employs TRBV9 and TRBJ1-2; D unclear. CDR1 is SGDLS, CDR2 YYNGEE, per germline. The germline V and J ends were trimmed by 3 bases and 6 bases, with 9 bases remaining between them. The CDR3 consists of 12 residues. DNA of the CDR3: TGTGCCAGCAGCGACAGATGGGATGGCTACACCTTC. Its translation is CASSDRWDGYTF.

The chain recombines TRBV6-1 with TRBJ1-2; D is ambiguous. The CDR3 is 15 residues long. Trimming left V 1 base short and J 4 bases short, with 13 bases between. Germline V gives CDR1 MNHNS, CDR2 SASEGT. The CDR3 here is CASSEVGAPPYGYTF. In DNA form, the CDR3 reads TGTGCCAGCAGTGAAGTGGGCGCTCCCCCCTATGGCTACACCTTC.

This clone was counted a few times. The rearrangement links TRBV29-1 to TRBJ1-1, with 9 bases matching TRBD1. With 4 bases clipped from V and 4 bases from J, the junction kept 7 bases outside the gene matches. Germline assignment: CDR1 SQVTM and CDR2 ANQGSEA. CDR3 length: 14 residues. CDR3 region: CSVATGGDRTEAFF. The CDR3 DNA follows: TGCAGCGTTGCGACAGGGGGGGATCGCACTGAAGCTTTCTTT.

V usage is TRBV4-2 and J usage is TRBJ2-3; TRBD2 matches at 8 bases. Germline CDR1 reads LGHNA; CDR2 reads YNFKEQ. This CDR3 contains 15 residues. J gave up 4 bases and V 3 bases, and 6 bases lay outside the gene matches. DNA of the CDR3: TGTGCCAGCAGCCACCCCGGGGGGGACTCAGATACGCAGTATTTT. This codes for CASSHPGGDSDTQYF.

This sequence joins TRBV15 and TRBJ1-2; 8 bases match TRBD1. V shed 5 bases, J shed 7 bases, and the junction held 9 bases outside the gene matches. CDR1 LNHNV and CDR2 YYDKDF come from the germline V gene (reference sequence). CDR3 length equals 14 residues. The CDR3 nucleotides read TGTGCCACCAGCGAGGACAGGGAAGTGGTTGGCTACACCTTC. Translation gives CATSEDREVVGYTF.

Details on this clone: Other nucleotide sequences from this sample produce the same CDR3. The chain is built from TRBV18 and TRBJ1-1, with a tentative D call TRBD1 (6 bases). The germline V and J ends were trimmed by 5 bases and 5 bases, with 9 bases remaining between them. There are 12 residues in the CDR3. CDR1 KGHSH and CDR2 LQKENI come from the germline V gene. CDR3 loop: CASSLQGTEAFF. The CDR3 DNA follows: TGTGCCAGCTCATTACAGGGAACTGAAGCTTTCTTT.

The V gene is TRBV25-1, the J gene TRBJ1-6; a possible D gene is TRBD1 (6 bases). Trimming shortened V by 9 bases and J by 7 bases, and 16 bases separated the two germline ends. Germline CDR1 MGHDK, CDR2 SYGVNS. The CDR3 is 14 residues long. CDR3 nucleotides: TGTGCCAGTTCTCCGGGACAACCCAATTCACCCCTCCACTTT. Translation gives CASSPGQPNSPLHF.

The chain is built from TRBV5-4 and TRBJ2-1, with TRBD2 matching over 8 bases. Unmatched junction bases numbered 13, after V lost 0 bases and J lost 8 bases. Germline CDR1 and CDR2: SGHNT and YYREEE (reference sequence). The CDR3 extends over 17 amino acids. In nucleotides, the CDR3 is TGTGCCAGCAGCTTGGGGGTAGCGGGGCTAAATATAGATGAGCAGTTCTTC. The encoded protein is CASSLGVAGLNIDEQFF. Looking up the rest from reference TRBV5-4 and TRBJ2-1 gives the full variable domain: ETGVTQSPTHLIKTRGQQVTLRCSSQSGHNTVSWYQQALGQGPQFIFQYYREEENGRGNFPPRFSGLQFPNYSSELNVNALELDDSALYLCASSLGVAGLNIDEQFFGPGTRLTVL.

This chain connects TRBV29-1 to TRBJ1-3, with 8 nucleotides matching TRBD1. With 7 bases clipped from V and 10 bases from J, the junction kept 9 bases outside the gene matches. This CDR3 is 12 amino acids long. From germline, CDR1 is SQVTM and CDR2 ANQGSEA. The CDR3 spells CSGVDRGSTIYF. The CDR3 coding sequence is TGCAGCGGCGTCGACAGGGGCTCTACCATATATTTT.

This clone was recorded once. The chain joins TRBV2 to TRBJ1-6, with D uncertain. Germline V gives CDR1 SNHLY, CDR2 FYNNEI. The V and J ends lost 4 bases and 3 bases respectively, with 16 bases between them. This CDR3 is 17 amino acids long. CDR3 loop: CASSGDNRPSYNSPLHF. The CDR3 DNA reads TGTGCCAGCAGTGGAGATAACAGACCAAGCTATAATTCACCCCTCCACTTT.

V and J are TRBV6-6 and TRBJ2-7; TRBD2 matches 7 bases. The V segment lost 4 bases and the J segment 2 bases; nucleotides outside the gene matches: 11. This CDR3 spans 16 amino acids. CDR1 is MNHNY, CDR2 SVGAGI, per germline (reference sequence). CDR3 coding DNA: TGTGCCAGCAGTTCTCAGGGACTAACTATTACCTACGAGCAGTACTTC. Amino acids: CASSSQGLTITYEQYF.

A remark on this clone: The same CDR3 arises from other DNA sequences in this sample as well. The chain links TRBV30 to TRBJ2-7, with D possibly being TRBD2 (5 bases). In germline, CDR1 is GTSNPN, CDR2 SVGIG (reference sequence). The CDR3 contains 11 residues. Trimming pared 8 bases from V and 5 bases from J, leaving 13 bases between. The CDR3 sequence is CARERENEQYF. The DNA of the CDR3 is TGTGCCAGAGAGAGGGAAAACGAGCAGTACTTC.

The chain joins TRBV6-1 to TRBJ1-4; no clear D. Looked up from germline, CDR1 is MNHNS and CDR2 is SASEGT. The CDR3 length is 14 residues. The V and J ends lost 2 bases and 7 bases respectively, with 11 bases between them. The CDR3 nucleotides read TGTGCCAGCAGTGAAATGTCCAGTCGTGAAAAACTGTTTTTT. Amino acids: CASSEMSSREKLFF.